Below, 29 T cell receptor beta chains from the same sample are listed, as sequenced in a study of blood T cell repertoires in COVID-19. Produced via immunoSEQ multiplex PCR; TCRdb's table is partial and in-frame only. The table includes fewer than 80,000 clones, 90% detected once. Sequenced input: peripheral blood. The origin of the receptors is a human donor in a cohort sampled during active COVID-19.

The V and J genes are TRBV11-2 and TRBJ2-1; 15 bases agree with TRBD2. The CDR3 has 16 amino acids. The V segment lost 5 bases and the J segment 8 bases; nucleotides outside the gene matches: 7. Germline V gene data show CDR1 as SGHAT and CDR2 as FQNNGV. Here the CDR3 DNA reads TGTGCCAGCAGCCCGCCGGGACTAGCGGGGGGTCATGAGCAGTTCTTC. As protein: CASSPPGLAGGHEQFF.

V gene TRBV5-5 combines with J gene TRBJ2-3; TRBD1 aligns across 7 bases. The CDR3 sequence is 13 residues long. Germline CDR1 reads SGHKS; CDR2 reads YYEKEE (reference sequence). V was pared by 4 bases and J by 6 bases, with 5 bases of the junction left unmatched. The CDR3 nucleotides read TGTGCCAGCAGCCCAGGGGGTAGGGATACGCAGTATTTT. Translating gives CASSPGGRDTQYF.

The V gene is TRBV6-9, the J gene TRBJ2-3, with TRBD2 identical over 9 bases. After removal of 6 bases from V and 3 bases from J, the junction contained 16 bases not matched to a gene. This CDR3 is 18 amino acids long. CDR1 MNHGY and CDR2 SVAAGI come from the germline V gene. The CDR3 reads CASRRGQGLAGGTDTQYF. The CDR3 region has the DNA TGTGCCAGCAGACGAGGGCAGGGACTAGCCGGTGGGACAGATACGCAGTATTTT.

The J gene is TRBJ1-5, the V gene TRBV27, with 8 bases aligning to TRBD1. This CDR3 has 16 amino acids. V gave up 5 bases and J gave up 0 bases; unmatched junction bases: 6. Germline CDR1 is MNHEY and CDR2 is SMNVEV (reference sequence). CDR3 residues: CASSQGQGFSNQPQHF. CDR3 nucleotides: TGTGCCAGCAGTCAAGGACAGGGATTTAGCAATCAGCCCCAGCATTTT.

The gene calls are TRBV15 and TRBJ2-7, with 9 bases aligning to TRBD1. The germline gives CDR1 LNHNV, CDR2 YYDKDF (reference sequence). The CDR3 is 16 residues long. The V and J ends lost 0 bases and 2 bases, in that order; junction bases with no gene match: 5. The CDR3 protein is CATSRDGTGKPYEQYF. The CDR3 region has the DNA TGTGCCACCAGCAGAGATGGGACAGGGAAACCCTACGAGCAGTACTTC.

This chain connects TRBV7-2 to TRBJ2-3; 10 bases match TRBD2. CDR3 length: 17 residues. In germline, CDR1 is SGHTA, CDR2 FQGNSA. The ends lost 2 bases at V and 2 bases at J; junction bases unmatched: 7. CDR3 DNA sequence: TGTGCCAGCAGCTTATATCCTAGCGGGGGAAACACAGATACGCAGTATTTT. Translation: CASSLYPSGGNTDTQYF.

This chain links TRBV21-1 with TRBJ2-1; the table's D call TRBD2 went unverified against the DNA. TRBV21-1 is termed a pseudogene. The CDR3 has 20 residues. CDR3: CASSLNDGTSGGGSYNEQFF. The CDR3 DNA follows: TGTGCCAGCAGCCTAAATGACGGGACTAGCGGGGGGGGCTCCTACAATGAGCAGTTCTTC.

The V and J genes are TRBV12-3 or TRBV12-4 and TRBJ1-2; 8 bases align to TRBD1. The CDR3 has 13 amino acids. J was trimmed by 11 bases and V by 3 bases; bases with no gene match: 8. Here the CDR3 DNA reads TGTGCCAGCAGTTTTGGCCAGGGGGCCACATACACCTTC. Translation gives CASSFGQGATYTF.

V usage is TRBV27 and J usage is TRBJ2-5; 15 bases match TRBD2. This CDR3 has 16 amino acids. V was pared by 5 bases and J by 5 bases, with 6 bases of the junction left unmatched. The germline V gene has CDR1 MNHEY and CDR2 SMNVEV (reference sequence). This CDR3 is CASSGLAGGFGETQYF. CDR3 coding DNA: TGTGCCAGCAGTGGACTAGCGGGGGGGTTCGGGGAGACCCAGTACTTC.

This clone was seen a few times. For the CDR3, the DNA is TGTGCCAGCAGTAGCGCGGGCACAGATACGCAGTATTTT. This gives the protein CASSSAGTDTQYF. V gene TRBV7-9 combines with J gene TRBJ2-3; D is perhaps TRBD2 (5 bases). V was cut by 6 bases and J by 1 base, with 8 bases left in between. CDR1 is SEHNR and CDR2 is FQNEAQ in the germline V gene (reference sequence). The CDR3 runs to 13 residues.

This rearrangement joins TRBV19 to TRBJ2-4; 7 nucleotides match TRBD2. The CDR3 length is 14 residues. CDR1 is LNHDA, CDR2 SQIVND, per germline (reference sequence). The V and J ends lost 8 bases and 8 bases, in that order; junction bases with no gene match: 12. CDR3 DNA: TGTGCCAGTGGCTATGGGGGGGGTAGGGACATTCAGTACTTC. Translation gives CASGYGGGRDIQYF. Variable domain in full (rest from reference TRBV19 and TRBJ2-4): DGGITQSPKYLFRKEGQNVTLSCEQNLNHDAMYWYRQDPGQGLRLIYYSQIVNDFQKGDIAEGYSVSREKKESFPLTVTSAQKNPTAFYLCASGYGGGRDIQYFGAGTRLSVL.

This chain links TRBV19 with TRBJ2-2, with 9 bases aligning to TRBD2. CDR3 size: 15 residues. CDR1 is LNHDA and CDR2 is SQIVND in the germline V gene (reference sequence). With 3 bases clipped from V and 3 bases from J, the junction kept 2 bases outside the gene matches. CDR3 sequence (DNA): TGTGCCAGTAGTATGAGCGGGGGGTACACCGGGGAGCTGTTTTTT. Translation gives CASSMSGGYTGELFF.

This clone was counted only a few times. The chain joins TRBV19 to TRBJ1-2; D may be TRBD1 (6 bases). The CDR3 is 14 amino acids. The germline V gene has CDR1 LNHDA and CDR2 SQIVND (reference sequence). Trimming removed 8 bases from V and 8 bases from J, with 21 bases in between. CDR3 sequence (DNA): TGTGCCAGTGCCGACAGGCTCCTTGGCCGGGGCTACACCTTC. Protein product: CASADRLLGRGYTF.

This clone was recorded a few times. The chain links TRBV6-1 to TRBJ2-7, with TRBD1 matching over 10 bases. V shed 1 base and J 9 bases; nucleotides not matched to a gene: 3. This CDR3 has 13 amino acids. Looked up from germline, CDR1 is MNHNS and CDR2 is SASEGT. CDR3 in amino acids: CASSEGDRGRQYF. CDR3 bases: TGTGCCAGCAGTGAAGGGGACAGGGGAAGGCAGTACTTC.

The CDR3 protein is CASSSGQGDYGYTF. The CDR3 coding sequence is TGTGCCAGCAGTTCAGGACAGGGAGACTATGGCTACACCTTC. The rearrangement uses TRBV28 and TRBJ1-2; TRBD1 matches at 8 bases. The length of the CDR3 is 14 residues. V shed 4 bases and J 3 bases; nucleotides not matched to a gene: 4. Germline assignment: CDR1 MDHEN and CDR2 SYDVKM.

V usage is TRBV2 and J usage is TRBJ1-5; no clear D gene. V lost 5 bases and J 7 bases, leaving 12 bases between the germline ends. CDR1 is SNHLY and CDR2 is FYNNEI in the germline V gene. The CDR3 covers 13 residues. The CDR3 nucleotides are TGTGCCAGCAGTCCCTCAGCGAACCAGCCCCAGCATTTT. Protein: CASSPSANQPQHF.

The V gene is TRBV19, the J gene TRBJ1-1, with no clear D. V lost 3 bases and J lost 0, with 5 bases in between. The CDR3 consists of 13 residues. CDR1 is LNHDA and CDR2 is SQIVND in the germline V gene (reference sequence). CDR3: CASSITVNTEAFF. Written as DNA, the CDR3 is TGTGCCAGTAGTATCACAGTGAACACTGAAGCTTTCTTT.

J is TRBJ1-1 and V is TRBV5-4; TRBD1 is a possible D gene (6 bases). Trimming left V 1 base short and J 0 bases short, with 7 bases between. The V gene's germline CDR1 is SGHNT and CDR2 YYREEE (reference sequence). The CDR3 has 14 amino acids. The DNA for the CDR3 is TGTGCCAGCAGCTTGACAGGGATGAACACTGAAGCTTTCTTT. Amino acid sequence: CASSLTGMNTEAFF.

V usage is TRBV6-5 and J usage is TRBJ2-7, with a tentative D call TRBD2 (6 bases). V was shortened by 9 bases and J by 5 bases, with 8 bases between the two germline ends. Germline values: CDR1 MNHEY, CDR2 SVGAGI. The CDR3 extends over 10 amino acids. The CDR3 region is CARGGDEQYF. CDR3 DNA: TGTGCCAGAGGAGGGGACGAGCAGTACTTC.

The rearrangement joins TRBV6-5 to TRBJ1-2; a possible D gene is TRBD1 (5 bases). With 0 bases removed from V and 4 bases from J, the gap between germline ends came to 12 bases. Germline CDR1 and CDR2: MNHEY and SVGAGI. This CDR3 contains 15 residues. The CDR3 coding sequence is TGTGCCAGCAGTTACTCGCGAAGGGGTATCTATGGCTACACCTTC. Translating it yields CASSYSRRGIYGYTF.

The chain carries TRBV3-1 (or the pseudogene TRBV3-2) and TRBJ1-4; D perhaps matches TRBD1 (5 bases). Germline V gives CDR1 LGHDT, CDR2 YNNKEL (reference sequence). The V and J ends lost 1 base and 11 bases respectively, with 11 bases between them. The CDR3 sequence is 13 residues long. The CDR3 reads CASSQGPGRKLFF. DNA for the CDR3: TGTGCCAGCAGCCAAGGGCCAGGGAGGAAACTGTTTTTT.

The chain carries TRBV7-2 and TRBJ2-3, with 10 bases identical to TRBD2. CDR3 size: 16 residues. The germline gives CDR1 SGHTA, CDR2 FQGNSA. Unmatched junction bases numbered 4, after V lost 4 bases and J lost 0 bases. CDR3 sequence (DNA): TGTGCCAGCAGCTCCCCAGCGGGGGGGAGCACAGATACGCAGTATTTT. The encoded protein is CASSSPAGGSTDTQYF.

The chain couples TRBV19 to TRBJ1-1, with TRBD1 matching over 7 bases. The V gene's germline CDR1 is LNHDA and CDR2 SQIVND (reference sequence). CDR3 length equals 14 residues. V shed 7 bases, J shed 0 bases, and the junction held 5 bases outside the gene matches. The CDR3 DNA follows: TGTGCCAGTATTTCAGGGGGGCTGAACACTGAAGCTTTCTTT. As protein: CASISGGLNTEAFF.

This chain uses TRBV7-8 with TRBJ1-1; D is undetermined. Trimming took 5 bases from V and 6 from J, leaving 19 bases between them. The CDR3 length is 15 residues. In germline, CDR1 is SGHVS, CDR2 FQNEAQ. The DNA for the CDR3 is TGTGCCAGCAGCCCTCTTGGACGGGAGGGCGCTGAAGCTTTCTTT. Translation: CASSPLGREGAEAFF.

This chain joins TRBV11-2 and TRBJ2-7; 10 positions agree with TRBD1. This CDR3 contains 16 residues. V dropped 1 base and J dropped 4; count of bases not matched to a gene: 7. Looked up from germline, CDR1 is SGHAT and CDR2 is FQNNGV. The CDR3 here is CASSLVAGQGRYEQYF. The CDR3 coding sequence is TGTGCCAGCAGCTTAGTAGCGGGACAGGGGAGATACGAGCAGTACTTC.

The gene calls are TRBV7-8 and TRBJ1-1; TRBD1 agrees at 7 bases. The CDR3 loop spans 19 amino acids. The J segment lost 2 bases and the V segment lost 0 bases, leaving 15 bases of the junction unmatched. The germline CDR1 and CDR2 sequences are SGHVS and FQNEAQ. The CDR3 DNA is TGTGCCAGCAGCTTAGCCTCGACCCTAAACAGGGGTGGAAACACTGAAGCTTTCTTT. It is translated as CASSLASTLNRGGNTEAFF.

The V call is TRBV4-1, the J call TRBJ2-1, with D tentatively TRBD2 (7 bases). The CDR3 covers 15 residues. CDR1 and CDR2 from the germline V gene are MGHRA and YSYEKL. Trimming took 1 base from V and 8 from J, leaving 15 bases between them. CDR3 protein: CASSQVGGHGDEQFF. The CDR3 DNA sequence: TGCGCCAGCAGCCAAGTGGGGGGGCATGGGGATGAGCAGTTCTTC.

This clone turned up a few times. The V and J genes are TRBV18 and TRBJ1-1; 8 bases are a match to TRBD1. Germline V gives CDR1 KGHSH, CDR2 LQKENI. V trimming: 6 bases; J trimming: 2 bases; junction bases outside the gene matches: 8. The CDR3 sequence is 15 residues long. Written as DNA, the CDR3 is TGTGCCAGCTCTTATGCCGGGACAGGCAACACTGAAGCTTTCTTT. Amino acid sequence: CASSYAGTGNTEAFF.

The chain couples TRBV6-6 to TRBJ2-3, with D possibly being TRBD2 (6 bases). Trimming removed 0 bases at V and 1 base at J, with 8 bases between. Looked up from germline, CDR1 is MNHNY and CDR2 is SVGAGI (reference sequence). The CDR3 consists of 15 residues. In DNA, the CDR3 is TGTGCCAGCAGTTACTCGTGGAGGGGCACAGATACGCAGTATTTT. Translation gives CASSYSWRGTDTQYF.